These 12 T cell receptor beta chains came from one sample sequenced in a study of T cells after yellow fever vaccination. One entry per CDR3 protein results from TCRdb running MiXCR on the 5' RACE reads. Among 9,000 to 15,000 distinct CDR3 sequences, approximately 5% were seen once, and the ten largest hold roughly 0.87%. The sample here was PBMCs, either bulk or a sorted T-cell subset (CD4+, CD8+, memory, or dextramer-sorted; not recorded which), taken on the day of the yellow fever booster vaccination. The source is a man in his thirties or forties who received the YFV17D yellow fever vaccine.

The table lists this clonotype with many counts. The CDR3 bases are TGCAGTGCCGGGCGCACCGCCTACGAGCAGTACTTC. This encodes CSAGRTAYEQYF. The chain joins TRBV20-1 to TRBJ2-7, with D uncertain. The CDR3 consists of 12 residues. The V gene lost 6 bases and the J gene lost 2 bases, with 11 bases spanning the gap. Germline V CDR1 and CDR2: DFQATT, SNEGSKA (reference sequence).

This clonotype was counted many times. The CDR3 protein is CASLGRTGGYEQYF. The CDR3 nucleotides read TGTGCCAGCCTCGGTCGGACAGGGGGCTACGAGCAGTACTTC. The chain links TRBV5-6 to TRBJ2-7; 10 bases are shared with TRBD1. CDR3 length equals 14 residues. CDR1 and CDR2 (germline): SGHDT, YYEEEE. After removal of 7 bases from V and 3 bases from J, the junction contained 7 bases not matched to a gene.

This clonotype was seen ten or more times. This sequence joins TRBV4-2 and TRBJ1-1; tentative D call: TRBD1 (6 bases). V lost 0 bases, J lost 5 bases, and 13 bases lay in between. The CDR3 is 15 residues long. The germline CDR1 and CDR2 sequences are LGHNA and YNFKEQ. This CDR3 reads CASSQDRGGLTEAFF. The CDR3 DNA follows: TGTGCCAGCAGCCAAGATAGGGGGGGCTTGACTGAAGCTTTCTTT.

This clonotype showed up many times. The gene calls are TRBV14 and TRBJ1-3, with unresolved D. The CDR3 runs 12 residues. With 2 bases removed from V and 4 bases from J, the gap between germline ends came to 3 bases. Germline CDR1 and CDR2: SGHDN and FVKESK. CDR3 DNA: TGTGCCAGCAGCCAATCCGGAAACACCATATATTTT. As protein: CASSQSGNTIYF.

This clonotype came up many times. V gene TRBV13 combines with J gene TRBJ1-4, with TRBD1 matching over 9 bases. This CDR3 comprises 14 residues. Trimming at V came to 4 bases and at J to 7 bases, leaving 4 bases not matched to a gene. CDR1 PRHDT and CDR2 FYEKMQ come from the germline V gene (reference sequence). The CDR3 here is CASSSGQGTEKLFF. The DNA of the CDR3 is TGTGCCAGCAGCTCGGGACAGGGCACTGAAAAACTGTTTTTT.

This clonotype is medium-sized in the sample. V is TRBV6-2 or TRBV6-3 and J is TRBJ2-1; D call uncertain. V gave up 8 bases and J gave up 7 bases, with 27 bases separating them. Germline V gene lookup returns CDR1 MNHEY and CDR2 SVGEGT. The CDR3 loop spans 17 amino acids. As DNA, the CDR3 is TGTGCCAGCTGTACTGTGGTCGGCGGTATCGATCGGAATGAGCAGTTCTTC. It codes for CASCTVVGGIDRNEQFF.

This clonotype has more than one count but fewer than ten. This chain uses TRBV7-2 with TRBJ2-1; D gene unclear. The CDR3 covers 13 residues. V gave up 2 bases and J gave up 5 bases, with 7 bases separating them. The germline gives CDR1 SGHTA, CDR2 FQGNSA. CDR3 amino acids: CASSLNRDNEQFF. CDR3 DNA: TGTGCCAGCAGCTTAAATCGGGACAATGAGCAGTTCTTC.

This clonotype has ten or more counts. V usage is TRBV28 and J usage is TRBJ2-5; D not certain. This CDR3 region has 14 residues. Germline CDR1 is MDHEN and CDR2 is SYDVKM. The V end lost 5 bases, the J end lost 1 base, and 11 bases lay between the germline ends. The CDR3 bases are TGTGCCAGCAGTCCCCTGGACGCCCAAGAGACCCAGTACTTC. It codes for CASSPLDAQETQYF. The variable domain in full, completed from reference TRBV28 and TRBJ2-5, reads DVKVTQSSRYLVKRTGEKVFLECVQDMDHENMFWYRQDPGLGLRLIYFSYDVKMKEKGDIPEGYSVSREKKERFSLILESASTNQTSMYLCASSPLDAQETQYFGPGTRLLVL.

The table lists this clonotype with many counts. The V call is TRBV5-1, the J call TRBJ1-1; D is possibly TRBD1 (5 bases). The CDR3 totals 15 residues. The V end was cut by 5 bases, the J end by 2 bases, with 16 bases between. In germline, CDR1 is SGHRS, CDR2 YFSETQ. The CDR3 loop is CASRPTDGGNTEAFF. The DNA for the CDR3 is TGCGCCAGCAGACCCACCGACGGGGGAAACACTGAAGCTTTCTTT.

In its sample, this clonotype was seen many times. This chain links TRBV16 with TRBJ2-7; the D is unclear. The CDR3 runs to 13 residues. Looked up from germline, CDR1 is KGHSY and CDR2 is FQNENV. V shed 7 bases and J shed 3 bases, with 13 bases lying between them. The CDR3 loop reads CASNPLGLYEQYF. Here the CDR3 DNA reads TGTGCCAGCAACCCCTTGGGCCTCTACGAGCAGTACTTC.

This clonotype showed up many times. The chain recombines TRBV7-6 with TRBJ2-5, with D unresolved. CDR1 is SGHVS and CDR2 is FNYEAQ in the germline V gene. There are 11 residues in the CDR3. Trimming left V 1 base short and J 5 bases short, with 2 bases between. CDR3 amino acids: CASSLDETQYF. The CDR3 region has the DNA TGTGCCAGCAGCTTAGACGAGACCCAGTACTTC.

The table lists this clonotype with many counts. J is TRBJ2-7 and V is TRBV20-1; 9 bases agree with TRBD1. The CDR3 has 15 amino acids. Trimming removed 3 bases from V and 4 bases from J; junction bases left unmatched: 10. Germline lookup yields CDR1 DFQATT and CDR2 SNEGSKA (reference sequence). For the CDR3, the DNA is TGCAGTGCTAGTTTCCCGGGACAGGGACGGTACGAGCAGTACTTC. Its translation is CSASFPGQGRYEQYF.